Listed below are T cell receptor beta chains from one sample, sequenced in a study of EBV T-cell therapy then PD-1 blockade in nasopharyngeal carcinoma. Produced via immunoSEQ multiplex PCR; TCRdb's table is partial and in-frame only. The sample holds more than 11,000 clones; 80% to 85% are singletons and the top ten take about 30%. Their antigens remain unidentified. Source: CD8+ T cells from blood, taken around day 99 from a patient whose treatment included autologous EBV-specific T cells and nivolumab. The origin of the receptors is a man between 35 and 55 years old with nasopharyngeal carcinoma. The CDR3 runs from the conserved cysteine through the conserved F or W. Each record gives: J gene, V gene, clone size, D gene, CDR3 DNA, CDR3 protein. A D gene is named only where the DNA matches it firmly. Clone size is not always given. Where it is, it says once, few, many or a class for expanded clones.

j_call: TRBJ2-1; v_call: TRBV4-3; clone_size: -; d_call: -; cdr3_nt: TGCGCCAGCAGCCAAGAAGATGGCGGAGGGGGATTTTACAATGAGCAGTTCTTC; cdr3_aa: CASSQEDGGGGFYNEQFF
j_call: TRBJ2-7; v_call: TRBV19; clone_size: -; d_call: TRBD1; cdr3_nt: TGTGCCAGTAGTACCCCTAGACAGGGGAGTTACGAGCAGTACTTC; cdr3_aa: CASSTPRQGSYEQYF
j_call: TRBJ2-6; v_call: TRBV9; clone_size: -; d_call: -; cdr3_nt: TGTGCCAGCAGCGTGGGCAGGATCTCTGGGGCCAACGTCCTGACTTTC; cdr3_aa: CASSVGRISGANVLTF
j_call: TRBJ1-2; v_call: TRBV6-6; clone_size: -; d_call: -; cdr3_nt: TGTGCCAGCAGTTCTGGGGAGGATGGCTACACCTTC; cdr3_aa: CASSSGEDGYTF
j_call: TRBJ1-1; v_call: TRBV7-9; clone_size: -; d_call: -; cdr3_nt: TGTGCCAGCAGCTTAGTGAACACTGAAGCTTTCTTT; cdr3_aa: CASSLVNTEAFF
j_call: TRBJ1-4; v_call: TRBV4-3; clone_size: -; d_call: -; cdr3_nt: TGCGCCAGCAGCCTCCTCCGGTCAACTAATGAAAAACTGTTTTTT; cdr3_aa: CASSLLRSTNEKLFF
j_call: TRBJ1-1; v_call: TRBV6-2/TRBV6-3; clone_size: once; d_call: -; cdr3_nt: TGTGCCAGCAGTTACTCGGACAGAATGAACACTGAAGCTTTCTTT; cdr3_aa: CASSYSDRMNTEAFF
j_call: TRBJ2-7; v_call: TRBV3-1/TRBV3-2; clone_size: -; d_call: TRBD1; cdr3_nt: TGTGCCAGCACCCCCAGCGACAGGGGCTTCGTATCTCTCTACGAGCAGTACTTC; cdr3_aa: CASTPSDRGFVSLYEQYF
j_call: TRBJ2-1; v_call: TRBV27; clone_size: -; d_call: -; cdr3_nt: TGTGCCAGCAGTTGGGGGGGCCCCTACAATGAGCAGTTCTTC; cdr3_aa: CASSWGGPYNEQFF
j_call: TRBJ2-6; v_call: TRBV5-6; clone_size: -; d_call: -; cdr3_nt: TGTGCCAGCAGCTTCGGAGGGCATGGGGCCAACGTCCTGACTTTC; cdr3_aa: CASSFGGHGANVLTF
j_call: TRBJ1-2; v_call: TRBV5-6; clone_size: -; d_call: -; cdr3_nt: TGTGCCAGCAGCTTGTCGGCCATTCGGAGGGGCTACACCTTC; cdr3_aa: CASSLSAIRRGYTF
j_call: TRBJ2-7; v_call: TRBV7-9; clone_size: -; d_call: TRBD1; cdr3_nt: TGTGCCAGCAGCGTGGACAGGAGAGAGCAGTACTTC; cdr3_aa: CASSVDRREQYF
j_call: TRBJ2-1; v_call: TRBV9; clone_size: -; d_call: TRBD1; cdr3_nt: TGTGCCAGCAGCGGGCCAGAGCCGGGACAGCTCTCCTACAATGAGCAGTTCTTC; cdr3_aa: CASSGPEPGQLSYNEQFF
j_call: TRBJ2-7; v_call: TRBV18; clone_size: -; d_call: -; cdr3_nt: TGTGCCAGCTCACCGACAGGCCTCACCTACGAGCAGTACTTC; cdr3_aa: CASSPTGLTYEQYF
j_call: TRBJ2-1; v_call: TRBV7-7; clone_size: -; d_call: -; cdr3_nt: TGTGCCAGCAGCCTCAGGGGGGCTTCCTACAATGAGCAGTTCTTC; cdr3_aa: CASSLRGASYNEQFF
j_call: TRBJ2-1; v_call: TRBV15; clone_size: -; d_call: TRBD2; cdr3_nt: TGTGCCACCAGCAGAGGGGCTAGCGGGTTATACAATGAGCAGTTCTTC; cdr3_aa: CATSRGASGLYNEQFF
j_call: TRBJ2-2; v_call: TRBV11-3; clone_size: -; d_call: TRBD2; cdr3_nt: TGTGCCAGCAGCCGCCCCGAATTCGGGGGGACCGGGGAGCTGTTTTTT; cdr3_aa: CASSRPEFGGTGELFF
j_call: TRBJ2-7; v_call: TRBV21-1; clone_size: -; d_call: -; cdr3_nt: TGTGCCAGCAGCCCATCGGGGCAGGACGACTCCTACGAGCAGTACTTC; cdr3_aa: CASSPSGQDDSYEQYF
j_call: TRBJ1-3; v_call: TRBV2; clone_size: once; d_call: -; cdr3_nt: TGTGCCAGCATTGGGGTCGGCGTTCGCTCTGGAAACACCATATATTTT; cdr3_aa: CASIGVGVRSGNTIYF
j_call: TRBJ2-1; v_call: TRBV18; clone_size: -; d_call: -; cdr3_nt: TGTGCCAGCTCACGGGACTACAATGAGCAGTTCTTC; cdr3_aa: CASSRDYNEQFF
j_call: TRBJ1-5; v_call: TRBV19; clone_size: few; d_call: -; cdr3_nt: TGTGCCAGTAGTATAACCTATAGCAATCAGCCCCAGCATTTT; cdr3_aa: CASSITYSNQPQHF
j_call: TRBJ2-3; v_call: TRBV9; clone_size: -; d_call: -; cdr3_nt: TGTGCCAGCAGCGTAGGGAACACAGATACGCAGTATTTT; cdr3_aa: CASSVGNTDTQYF
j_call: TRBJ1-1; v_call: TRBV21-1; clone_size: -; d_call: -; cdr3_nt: TGTGCCAGCAGCAAAGCGCCCGGGGGGGTGAGCACTGAAGCTTTCTTT; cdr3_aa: CASSKAPGGVSTEAFF
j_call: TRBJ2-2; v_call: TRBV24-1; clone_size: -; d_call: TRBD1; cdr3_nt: TGTGCCACCAGTGATTTCCACGGACAGGGGGCGAACACCGGGGAGCTGTTTTTT; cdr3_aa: CATSDFHGQGANTGELFF
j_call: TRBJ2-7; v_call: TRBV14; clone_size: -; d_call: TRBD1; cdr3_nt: TGTGCCAGCAGCCAAGCTACAGGGGTAGGGGAGCAGTACTTC; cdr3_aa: CASSQATGVGEQYF
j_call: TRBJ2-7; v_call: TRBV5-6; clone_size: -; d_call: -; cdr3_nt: TGTGCCAGCAGCTTGGCGGTGGGAGAGCAGTACTTC; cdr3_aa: CASSLAVGEQYF
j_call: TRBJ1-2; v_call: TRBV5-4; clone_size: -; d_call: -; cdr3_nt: TGTGCCAGCAGCTTAGGGGGCTATGGCTACACCTTC; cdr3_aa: CASSLGGYGYTF
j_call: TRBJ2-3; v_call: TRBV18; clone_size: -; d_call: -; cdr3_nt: TGTGCCAGCTCACCAGGAGGGGGCCTCACAGATACGCAGTATTTT; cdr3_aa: CASSPGGGLTDTQYF
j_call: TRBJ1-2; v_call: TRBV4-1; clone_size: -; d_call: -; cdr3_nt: TGCGCCAGCAGCCAATCTCTAGGAAGGTATGGCTACACCTTC; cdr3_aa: CASSQSLGRYGYTF
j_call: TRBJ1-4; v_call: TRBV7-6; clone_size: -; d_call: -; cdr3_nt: TGTGCCAGCAGCTCCCGCCCGGGAGCCGCTGAAAAACTGTTTTTT; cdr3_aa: CASSSRPGAAEKLFF
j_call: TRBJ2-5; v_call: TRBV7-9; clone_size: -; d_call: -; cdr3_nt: TGTGCCAGCAGCTTAAGGGGTACCGAGACCCAGTACTTC; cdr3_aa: CASSLRGTETQYF
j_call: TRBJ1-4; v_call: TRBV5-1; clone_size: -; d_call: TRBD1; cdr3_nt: TGCGCCAGCGGACAGGGAGTGATAACTAATGAAAAACTGTTTTTT; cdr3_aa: CASGQGVITNEKLFF
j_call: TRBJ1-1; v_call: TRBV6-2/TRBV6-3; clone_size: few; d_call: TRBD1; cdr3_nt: TGTGCCAGCAGTACAGGGGGCACTGAAGCTTTCTTT; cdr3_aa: CASSTGGTEAFF
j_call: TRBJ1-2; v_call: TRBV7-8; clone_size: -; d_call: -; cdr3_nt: TGTGCCAGCAGCTTAGCGGGCGGGGCCGGCTATGGCTACACCTTC; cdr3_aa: CASSLAGGAGYGYTF
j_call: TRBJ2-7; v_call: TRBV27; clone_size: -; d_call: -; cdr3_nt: TGTGCCAGCAATTCCCCCGGGCGCCCCCCCTACGAGCAGTACTTC; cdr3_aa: CASNSPGRPPYEQYF
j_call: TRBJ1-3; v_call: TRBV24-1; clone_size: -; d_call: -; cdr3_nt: TGTGCCACCAGTGATTTGACCGAATCTGGAAACACCATATATTTT; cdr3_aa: CATSDLTESGNTIYF
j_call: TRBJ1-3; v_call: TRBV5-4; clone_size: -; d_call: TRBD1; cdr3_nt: TGTGCCAGCTCTCCGGCGACAGGGGCTGGAAACACCATATATTTT; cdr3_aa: CASSPATGAGNTIYF